The rows below give T cell receptor beta chains drawn from one sample of a study of CD8+CD57+ T cells in acquired aplastic anemia. From the reads, TCRdb called clonotypes with MiXCR, one entry per CDR3 protein. Altogether around 200,000 distinct CDR3 sequences are present, under 55% being singletons, with the ten largest covering over 7.5%. Sequenced sample: sorted CD4+, CD8+, or CD8+CD57+ T cells (not recorded which) from PBMCs. These TCRs come from a human donor with aplastic anemia. The CDR3 runs from the conserved cysteine through the conserved F or W. The D gene is left open where the match is weak. A clone size is listed for some rows: how often the clone was seen (once, few, many), or a class if it is expanded.

clone size	D gene	V gene	CDR3 length	J gene	CDR3 protein	CDR3 DNA
.	TRBD2	TRBV24-1	15	TRBJ2-3	CATPLGLAGVDTQYF	TGTGCCACCCCCCTGGGACTAGCGGGTGTAGATACGCAGTATTTT
.	TRBD1	TRBV2	12	TRBJ1-4	CANRDSREKLFF	TGTGCCAACCGGGACAGCCGGGAAAAACTGTTTTTT
many	.	TRBV11-2	15	TRBJ1-2	CASSLDRTLNYGYTF	TGTGCCAGCAGCTTAGACAGGACCCTTAACTATGGCTACACCTTC
few	.	TRBV18	14	TRBJ1-4	CASSPPGTNEKLFF	TGTGCCAGCTCACCACCCGGGACTAATGAAAAACTGTTTTTT
.	.	TRBV7-2	15	TRBJ2-1	CASSLDRGISDEQFF	TGTGCCAGCAGCTTAGATAGGGGGATCAGTGATGAGCAGTTCTTC
.	TRBD1	TRBV7-9	15	TRBJ1-5	CASSATGLTNQPQHF	TGTGCCAGCAGCGCGACAGGGCTCACTAATCAGCCCCAGCATTTT
many	.	TRBV20-1	13	TRBJ2-4	CSATPGAKNIQYF	TGCAGTGCCACCCCGGGAGCCAAAAACATTCAGTACTTC
few	.	TRBV7-2	11	TRBJ2-1	CASSLWNEQFF	TGTGCCAGCAGCTTATGGAATGAGCAGTTCTTC
.	.	TRBV7-9	12	TRBJ1-6	CASSSHSSPLHF	TGTGCCAGCAGCTCACACTCATCACCCCTCCACTTT
.	.	TRBV2	12	TRBJ1-2	CASRGRIYGYTF	TGTGCCAGCAGGGGGAGGATCTATGGCTACACCTTC
.	.	TRBV5-1	15	TRBJ1-5	CASSLGPYSNQPQHF	TGCGCCAGCAGCTTAGGCCCGTATAGCAATCAGCCCCAGCATTTT
many	TRBD2	TRBV12-3/TRBV12-4	13	TRBJ2-1	CASTPGLGRVVVF	TGTGCCAGCACCCCGGGACTAGGCAGGGTAGTTGTCTTC
.	.	TRBV15	15	TRBJ1-2	CATSRDRGEAYGYTF	TGTGCCACCAGCAGAGATCGCGGGGAGGCGTATGGCTACACCTTC
.	TRBD1	TRBV20-1	16	TRBJ2-3	CSARGSGTGVPDTQYF	TGCAGTGCTAGAGGTTCCGGGACAGGGGTTCCAGATACGCAGTATTTT
.	TRBD2	TRBV20-1	15	TRBJ2-7	CSARVAGRGPYEQYF	TGCAGTGCTAGAGTAGCGGGGAGAGGGCCCTACGAGCAGTACTTC
few	.	TRBV2	15	TRBJ2-7	CASSSLDSRSYEQYF	TGTGCCAGCAGCAGCTTGGACAGTAGAAGCTACGAGCAGTACTTC
.	TRBD1	TRBV24-1	13	TRBJ1-2	CATSDGTAYGYTF	TGTGCCACCAGTGATGGGACAGCCTATGGCTACACCTTC
.	.	TRBV7-8	15	TRBJ2-3	CASSSRHASPDTQYF	TGTGCCAGCAGCTCCCGACATGCTAGTCCAGATACGCAGTATTTT
few	.	TRBV2	13	TRBJ1-6	CASGGQYNSPLHF	TGTGCCAGCGGAGGACAGTATAATTCACCCCTCCACTTT
.	.	TRBV20-1	15	TRBJ2-1	CSARAGAGRLNEQFF	TGCAGTGCTAGAGCCGGGGCGGGAAGACTAAATGAGCAGTTCTTC
.	.	TRBV24-1	12	TRBJ1-1	CATKTANTEAFF	TGTGCCACCAAGACTGCGAACACTGAAGCTTTCTTT
few	TRBD1	TRBV20-1	16	TRBJ1-4	CSVSVGQGLANEKLFF	TGCAGTGTTAGCGTGGGACAGGGGTTGGCTAATGAAAAACTGTTTTTT
many	.	TRBV2	15	TRBJ2-5	CASSEESAGGETQYF	TGTGCCAGCAGTGAAGAATCGGCGGGCGGAGAGACCCAGTACTTC
many	TRBD2	TRBV2	15	TRBJ2-1	CASSWTSGSMDEQFF	TGTGCCAGCAGTTGGACTAGCGGGAGTATGGATGAGCAGTTCTTC
.	TRBD1	TRBV20-1	14	TRBJ1-2	CSASRQGKDYGYTF	TGCAGTGCTAGTAGACAGGGCAAGGACTATGGCTACACCTTC
.	TRBD1	TRBV7-9	14	TRBJ2-7	CASSLRDRADEQYF	TGTGCCAGCAGCCTCCGGGACAGGGCCGACGAGCAGTACTTC
.	.	TRBV2	14	TRBJ1-1	CASSEGGGFTEAFF	TGTGCCAGCAGTGAGGGTGGGGGATTCACTGAAGCTTTCTTT
many	TRBD1	TRBV7-2	15	TRBJ2-5	CASSPQDRGRETQYF	TGTGCCAGCAGCCCCCAGGACAGGGGGCGGGAGACCCAGTACTTC
few	.	TRBV29-1	13	TRBJ1-1	CSADGSLNTEAFF	TGCAGCGCCGACGGGTCCTTGAACACTGAAGCTTTCTTT
.	TRBD2	TRBV5-1	16	TRBJ2-5	CASSLGGAGPQETQYF	TGCGCCAGCAGCTTGGGGGGAGCGGGGCCCCAAGAGACCCAGTACTTC
once	.	TRBV19	13	TRBJ1-2	CASNLRSMYGYTF	TGTGCCAGTAACCTCCGTTCTATGTATGGCTACACCTTC
many	TRBD2	TRBV4-2	16	TRBJ2-7	CASSQEASGGSYEQYF	TGTGCCAGCAGCCAAGAAGCTAGCGGGGGTTCCTACGAGCAGTACTTC
many	.	TRBV19	16	TRBJ1-4	CASSIRLPTTNEKLFF	TGTGCCAGTAGTATAAGGCTACCCACAACTAATGAAAAACTGTTTTTT
.	.	TRBV19	13	TRBJ2-5	CASRETPEETQYF	TGTGCCAGTAGAGAGACACCAGAAGAGACCCAGTACTTC
.	TRBD1	TRBV19	14	TRBJ1-5	CASSSQGAYQPQHF	TGTGCCAGCAGTTCCCAGGGGGCATATCAGCCCCAGCATTTT
once	TRBD2	TRBV15	15	TRBJ2-3	CATSGIAGGTDTQYF	TGTGCCACCAGCGGAATAGCGGGAGGAACAGATACGCAGTATTTT
.	.	TRBV6-5	14	TRBJ1-1	CASSYGQANTEAFF	TGTGCCAGCAGTTACGGCCAGGCGAACACTGAAGCTTTCTTT
few	.	TRBV29-1	15	TRBJ1-1	CSVFWRLQGNTEAFF	TGCAGCGTTTTTTGGCGGTTACAGGGGAACACTGAAGCTTTCTTT
.	.	TRBV2	15	TRBJ2-1	CASSEYGGGAGEQFF	TGTGCCAGCAGTGAATACGGTGGGGGGGCGGGGGAGCAGTTCTTC
.	.	TRBV20-1	11	TRBJ1-5	CSAPHTGDQHF	TGCAGTGCTCCCCACACCGGCGATCAGCATTTT
.	.	TRBV3-1	15	TRBJ2-7	CASSPSPGTNHEQYF	TGTGCCAGCAGCCCCTCCCCGGGAACTAACCACGAGCAGTACTTC
.	.	TRBV5-4	18	TRBJ2-7	CASSLGRQVSSYYYEQYF	TGTGCCAGCAGCTTGGGGAGACAAGTCTCCTCTTACTATTACGAGCAGTACTTC
many	.	TRBV3-1	14	TRBJ2-7	CASSRGTEFYEQYF	TGTGCCAGCAGCCGAGGGACGGAGTTCTACGAGCAGTACTTC
.	.	TRBV11-1	13	TRBJ2-7	CASSFDGRYEQYF	TGTGCCAGCAGCTTTGACGGACGATACGAGCAGTACTTC
many	.	TRBV20-1	12	TRBJ2-5	CSARDQLETQYF	TGCAGTGCTAGAGATCAATTGGAGACCCAGTACTTC
many	TRBD1	TRBV5-1	13	TRBJ1-1	CASSSQGAAEAFF	TGCGCCAGCAGCTCCCAGGGGGCGGCTGAAGCTTTCTTT
.	TRBD1	TRBV12-3/TRBV12-4	16	TRBJ1-6	CASSDDRAAYNSPLHF	TGTGCCAGCAGTGACGACAGGGCGGCCTATAATTCACCCCTCCACTTT
.	TRBD1	TRBV20-1	15	TRBJ1-6	CSARKPGQRNSPLHF	TGCAGTGCTAGGAAACCGGGACAGAGAAATTCACCCCTCCACTTT
many	.	TRBV6-2/TRBV6-3	13	TRBJ1-3	CASSQIPGNTIYF	TGTGCCAGCAGTCAGATCCCTGGAAACACCATATATTTT
.	.	TRBV20-1	13	TRBJ1-1	CSAPKGQNTEAFF	TGCAGTGCCCCAAAGGGACAGAACACTGAAGCTTTCTTT
.	.	TRBV15	14	TRBJ1-3	CATSLQTAGTTIYF	TGTGCCACCAGCCTACAGACGGCTGGAACCACCATATATTTT
many	.	TRBV7-2	16	TRBJ2-2	CASSLNGGPNTGELFF	TGTGCCAGCAGCTTAAACGGGGGGCCGAACACCGGGGAGCTGTTTTTT
.	.	TRBV5-5	14	TRBJ1-1	CASSQETWDTEASF	TGTGCCAGCAGCCAAGAGACTTGGGACACTGAAGCTTCCTTT
many	TRBD1	TRBV7-9	13	TRBJ1-1	CASSSTGVTEAFF	TGTGCCAGCAGTTCCACAGGGGTCACTGAAGCTTTCTTT
many	.	TRBV20-1	13	TRBJ2-5	CSAGAGDQETQYF	TGCAGTGCAGGGGCAGGAGATCAAGAGACCCAGTACTTC
.	TRBD1	TRBV15	14	TRBJ1-2	CATSSVTGDYGYTF	TGTGCCACCAGCAGTGTGACAGGGGACTATGGCTACACCTTC
.	TRBD2	TRBV10-1	15	TRBJ2-7	CASSGAGTRGYEQYF	TGCGCCAGCAGTGGAGCCGGGACTAGAGGGTACGAGCAGTACTTC
.	.	TRBV19	16	TRBJ2-1	CASSAWGGRMYNEQFF	TGTGCCAGTAGTGCCTGGGGGGGCCGGATGTACAATGAGCAGTTCTTC
many	.	TRBV7-3	17	TRBJ1-1	CASTPTGGRFENPEAFF	TGTGCCAGCACTCCGACTGGGGGCCGCTTCGAGAATCCTGAAGCTTTCTTT
.	.	TRBV20-1	16	TRBJ1-2	CSARDRLMATVYGYTF	TGCAGTGCTAGAGATCGTCTGATGGCCACGGTCTATGGCTACACCTTC